Listed below are T cell receptor beta chains from one sample, sequenced in a study of blood T cell repertoires in COVID-19. This table comes from immunoSEQ multiplex PCR, and its TCRdb copy is limited to in-frame clones, with some not included. The repertoire holds fewer than 110,000 clones, 84% seen once, with around 4.4% in the top ten. The sequenced sample consisted of peripheral blood. These receptors came from a human donor in a cohort sampled during active COVID-19. CDR3s include the opening cysteine and the closing phenylalanine or tryptophan. Fields, in order: V gene, J gene, clone size, CDR3 protein. The size entry is marked missing in some rows and otherwise reads once, few, many or a size class.

v_gene: TRBV28; j_gene: TRBJ2-1; abundance: few; CDR3aa: CASSFHPWGLAGSPPSDEQFF
v_gene: TRBV29-1; j_gene: TRBJ1-3; abundance: -; CDR3aa: CSVEGRGGNTIYF
v_gene: TRBV7-2; j_gene: TRBJ1-1; abundance: -; CDR3aa: CASSSGTANTEAFF
v_gene: TRBV5-1; j_gene: TRBJ1-6; abundance: -; CDR3aa: CASSGTGFNSPLHF
v_gene: TRBV7-8; j_gene: TRBJ1-5; abundance: -; CDR3aa: CASSLVGGISNQPQHF
v_gene: TRBV5-1; j_gene: TRBJ2-5; abundance: -; CDR3aa: CASSLVLAGGETQYF
v_gene: TRBV5-1; j_gene: TRBJ2-1; abundance: once; CDR3aa: CASSLVAGGPSAYEQFF
v_gene: TRBV2; j_gene: TRBJ1-2; abundance: -; CDR3aa: CASTLNYGYTF
v_gene: TRBV6-2/TRBV6-3; j_gene: TRBJ1-2; abundance: -; CDR3aa: CASSPGAGEINYGYTF
v_gene: TRBV6-5; j_gene: TRBJ1-5; abundance: -; CDR3aa: CASSYRQGGGQPQHF
v_gene: TRBV25-1; j_gene: TRBJ2-1; abundance: -; CDR3aa: CASNGGQNYNEQFF
v_gene: TRBV6-2/TRBV6-3; j_gene: TRBJ2-3; abundance: -; CDR3aa: CASSYGASGPPDTQYF
v_gene: TRBV5-1; j_gene: TRBJ2-3; abundance: -; CDR3aa: CASSPPGQGGADTQYF
v_gene: TRBV4-2; j_gene: TRBJ2-5; abundance: -; CDR3aa: CASSQDGGGREETQYF
v_gene: TRBV30; j_gene: TRBJ2-3; abundance: -; CDR3aa: CAWNRAVADTQYF
v_gene: TRBV7-2; j_gene: TRBJ1-2; abundance: once; CDR3aa: CASSLSGEGYTF
v_gene: TRBV7-2; j_gene: TRBJ1-4; abundance: -; CDR3aa: CASSLGQGNEKLFF
v_gene: TRBV15; j_gene: TRBJ1-1; abundance: -; CDR3aa: CATSRVGVPNTEAFF
v_gene: TRBV10-3; j_gene: TRBJ2-7; abundance: -; CDR3aa: CAISDRDRSVYEQYF
v_gene: TRBV7-9; j_gene: TRBJ1-4; abundance: -; CDR3aa: CASSSPTTATNEKLFF
v_gene: TRBV29-1; j_gene: TRBJ2-1; abundance: -; CDR3aa: CSVEKSGSSYNEQFF
v_gene: TRBV20-1; j_gene: TRBJ2-5; abundance: -; CDR3aa: CSASFRTGPQETQYF
v_gene: TRBV9; j_gene: TRBJ2-3; abundance: -; CDR3aa: CASSSTLAARTDTQYF
v_gene: TRBV7-2; j_gene: TRBJ2-7; abundance: -; CDR3aa: CASSLGWGLAGAVYEQYF
v_gene: TRBV19; j_gene: TRBJ2-1; abundance: -; CDR3aa: CASSPINRDRGNEQFF
v_gene: TRBV7-2; j_gene: TRBJ2-1; abundance: -; CDR3aa: CASSFRQGTYNEQFF
v_gene: TRBV28; j_gene: TRBJ2-3; abundance: -; CDR3aa: CASSERGAGADTQYF
v_gene: TRBV19; j_gene: TRBJ2-5; abundance: few; CDR3aa: CASSRGPFRGTKETQYF
v_gene: TRBV30; j_gene: TRBJ2-2; abundance: -; CDR3aa: CAWSGTNTGELFF
v_gene: TRBV6-5; j_gene: TRBJ2-1; abundance: -; CDR3aa: CASSASLQGSEQFF
v_gene: TRBV25-1; j_gene: TRBJ1-4; abundance: -; CDR3aa: CASSESGRESEKLFF
v_gene: TRBV6-5; j_gene: TRBJ1-5; abundance: -; CDR3aa: CASSYGQNNQPQHF
v_gene: TRBV3-1/TRBV3-2; j_gene: TRBJ1-5; abundance: -; CDR3aa: CASSFTGDSNQPQHF
v_gene: TRBV19; j_gene: TRBJ2-1; abundance: -; CDR3aa: CASSVQRGLNEQFF
v_gene: TRBV28; j_gene: TRBJ2-7; abundance: -; CDR3aa: CASSTTGGYEQYF
v_gene: TRBV20-1; j_gene: TRBJ1-5; abundance: -; CDR3aa: CSASEQTDQPQHF
v_gene: TRBV18; j_gene: TRBJ1-2; abundance: -; CDR3aa: CASSPDTNYGYTF
v_gene: TRBV5-1; j_gene: TRBJ2-2; abundance: -; CDR3aa: CASSLEGRQGGELFF
v_gene: TRBV7-2; j_gene: TRBJ1-6; abundance: -; CDR3aa: CASSLDGQVGSSPLHF
v_gene: TRBV5-1; j_gene: TRBJ1-1; abundance: once; CDR3aa: CASSSTTGGNTEAFF
v_gene: TRBV5-6; j_gene: TRBJ2-1; abundance: once; CDR3aa: CASSRYNEQFF
v_gene: TRBV28; j_gene: TRBJ1-2; abundance: -; CDR3aa: CASSSGQGASGGYTF
v_gene: TRBV2; j_gene: TRBJ2-5; abundance: -; CDR3aa: CASSEAARGGTGAEETQYF
v_gene: TRBV19; j_gene: TRBJ1-3; abundance: -; CDR3aa: CASSIEASRTGNTIYF
v_gene: TRBV19; j_gene: TRBJ1-5; abundance: -; CDR3aa: CASSPQGGGQPQHF
v_gene: TRBV7-9; j_gene: TRBJ2-1; abundance: -; CDR3aa: CASRSTSGVKYNEQFF